Only one count was recorded for the clone carrying this T cell receptor beta chain. This specimen comes from a study of CD8 T cells in Susac syndrome. Random hexamers were used to reverse transcribe an amount of about 0.45 to 1 ug RNA. Using its own MiXCR run on the immunoSEQ multiplex PCR reads, TCRdb lists one record per CDR3 protein. The sample holds 200,000 to 300,000 distinct CDR3 sequences; 96% are singletons and the top ten take 0.1%. This clonotype originated in a human donor with Susac syndrome. Material for sequencing was CD4+ T cells from PBMCs.

The CDR3 DNA is TGTGCCAGCAGCTTAGAAGGGTCCAGGGATAAGCAGCCCCAGCATTTT. Its translation: CASSLEGSRDKQPQHF. The V call is TRBV7-2, the J call TRBJ1-5; possible D gene TRBD1, 5 bases. The germline gives CDR1 SGHTA, CDR2 FQGNSA. The CDR3 contains 16 residues. The ends were cut back, 1 base at V and 7 bases at J, with 17 bases in the middle.